Listed below are T cell receptor beta chains from one sample, sequenced in a study of T cell responses to AZD1222 COVID-19 vaccine. The repertoire was sequenced with immunoSEQ multiplex PCR; TCRdb's copy has only in-frame clones and lacks some. In the table there are more than 100,000 clones, around 90% of which are singletons. The sample was peripheral blood, taken on day 0 of AZD1222 vaccination. The source of these receptors is an adult in good health. CDR3s include the opening cysteine and the closing phenylalanine or tryptophan. A D gene is named only where the DNA matches it firmly. The size field is filled for only some rows; it gives once, few, many or a size class.

>-|-|TRBJ2-1|TRBV2
CASQWGVSSYNEQFF
TGTGCCAGTCAATGGGGGGTCAGCTCCTACAATGAGCAGTTCTTC
>-|-|TRBJ1-6|TRBV6-1
CASSERGDNSPLHF
TGTGCCAGCAGTGAGCGGGGGGATAATTCACCCCTCCACTTT
>-|-|TRBJ2-2|TRBV7-2
CASSQSWQGPTGELFF
TGTGCCAGCAGCCAAAGCTGGCAGGGGCCAACCGGGGAGCTGTTTTTT
>-|-|TRBJ1-3|TRBV18
CASSYSRLTSGNTIYF
TGTGCCAGCTCGTACAGCCGACTAACGTCTGGAAACACCATATATTTT
>-|-|TRBJ1-1|TRBV19
CASSLPRTDTEAFF
TGTGCCAGTAGTCTCCCGAGGACAGACACTGAAGCTTTCTTT
>once|-|TRBJ1-5|TRBV5-8
CASSRSGGRNQPQHF
TGTGCCAGCAGCAGATCGGGGGGCCGCAATCAGCCCCAGCATTTT
>-|-|TRBJ1-1|TRBV5-1
CASSSTGGPNTEAFF
TGCGCCAGCAGCTCCACCGGGGGCCCGAACACTGAAGCTTTCTTT
>-|TRBD1|TRBJ1-4|TRBV5-1
CASSPTGDGEKLFF
TGCGCCAGCAGCCCCACAGGGGATGGTGAAAAACTGTTTTTT
>-|TRBD1|TRBJ1-2|TRBV6-2/TRBV6-3
CASSRGQDLYGYTF
TGTGCCAGCAGCCGAGGACAGGACCTCTATGGCTACACCTTC
>-|-|TRBJ1-4|TRBV6-5
CASRGGSATNEKLFF
TGTGCCTCGAGGGGCGGGTCTGCGACTAATGAAAAACTGTTTTTT
>-|-|TRBJ2-7|TRBV2
CASSAGGTGISYEQYF
TGTGCCAGCAGTGCCGGGGGAACAGGTATCTCCTACGAGCAGTACTTC
>-|-|TRBJ1-4|TRBV25-1
CASFDSVRGLFF
TGTGCCAGCTTCGACAGCGTTCGAGGACTGTTTTTT
>-|-|TRBJ2-4|TRBV24-1
CATSEYGNIQYF
TGTGCCACCAGTGAGTATGGCAACATTCAGTACTTC
>-|-|TRBJ2-7|TRBV18
CASSPPTYEQYF
TGTGCCAGCTCACCACCGACCTACGAGCAGTACTTC
>-|TRBD1|TRBJ2-5|TRBV5-1
CASSFGQGETQYF
TGCGCCAGCAGCTTTGGACAGGGAGAGACCCAGTACTTC
>-|-|TRBJ1-5|TRBV11-2
CASSSAAGINQPQHF
TGTGCCAGCAGCTCAGCGGCAGGGATCAATCAGCCCCAGCATTTT
>-|-|TRBJ1-2|TRBV30
CAWGPGGVSGYTF
TGTGCCTGGGGTCCGGGGGGGGTTAGTGGCTACACCTTC
>-|TRBD2|TRBJ2-1|TRBV2
CASRGTSGGAYEQFF
TGTGCCAGCAGGGGTACTAGCGGGGGGGCCTATGAGCAGTTCTTC
>few|-|TRBJ2-2|TRBV9
CASSVGWTGELFF
TGTGCCAGCAGCGTAGGTTGGACCGGGGAGCTGTTTTTT
>-|-|TRBJ1-1|TRBV28
CASVRGATEAFF
TGTGCCAGCGTTCGGGGGGCCACTGAAGCTTTCTTT
>-|-|TRBJ1-2|TRBV5-6
CASSRDGNYGYTF
TGTGCCAGCAGTCGGGACGGTAACTATGGCTACACCTTC
>-|-|TRBJ1-2|TRBV7-9
CASSPGVRGGYTF
TGTGCCAGCAGCCCGGGGGTTCGGGGTGGCTACACCTTC
>-|-|TRBJ1-2|TRBV5-4
CASSSPGGVLGYTF
TGTGCCAGCAGCTCCCCGGGAGGGGTTTTGGGCTACACCTTC
>-|TRBD1|TRBJ2-3|TRBV6-5
CASSFGQGPTDTQYF
TGTGCCAGCAGTTTCGGACAGGGACCGACAGATACGCAGTATTTT
>-|TRBD1|TRBJ1-1|TRBV29-1
CSVERTGAEAFF
TGCAGCGTTGAGAGGACAGGGGCTGAAGCTTTCTTT
>-|-|TRBJ1-4|TRBV7-6
CASSLNFGGSNEKLFF
TGTGCCAGCAGCTTAAACTTTGGGGGCTCTAATGAAAAACTGTTTTTT
>-|-|TRBJ2-2|TRBV3-1/TRBV3-2
CASSLVLAFDVGELFF
TGTGCCAGCAGCCTCGTACTAGCTTTCGATGTCGGGGAGCTGTTTTTT
>-|-|TRBJ1-5|TRBV29-1
CSVSTGISQPQHF
TGCAGCGTGTCAACAGGGATCAGTCAGCCCCAGCATTTT
>-|-|TRBJ1-1|TRBV5-1
CASSLEGDEAFF
TGCGCCAGCAGCCTGGAGGGCGATGAAGCTTTCTTT
>-|-|TRBJ1-5|TRBV6-1
CASSEYVVSNQPQHF
TGTGCCAGCAGTGAATATGTAGTTAGCAATCAGCCCCAGCATTTT
>few|TRBD1|TRBJ1-1|TRBV5-1
CASSSVTTGGTEAFF
TGCGCCAGCAGCTCGGTTACAACAGGGGGCACTGAAGCTTTCTTT
>-|-|TRBJ1-1|TRBV29-1
CSVGQGLNTEAFF
TGCAGCGTTGGCCAGGGGTTGAACACTGAAGCTTTCTTT
>-|TRBD1|TRBJ2-7|TRBV5-6
CASSLSRTGTYEQYF
TGTGCCAGCAGCTTGAGTAGGACAGGAACTTACGAGCAGTACTTC
>-|TRBD1|TRBJ2-7|TRBV6-5
CATAEQQGDPYEQYF
TGTGCCACCGCCGAGCAGCAGGGGGACCCCTACGAGCAGTACTTC
>-|TRBD1|TRBJ1-1|TRBV12-3/TRBV12-4
CASSIGQGPKF
TGTGCCAGCAGCATAGGACAGGGGCCCAAATTT
>-|-|TRBJ1-2|TRBV30
CAWGPRDKASYGYTF
TGTGCCTGGGGACCTCGGGACAAGGCAAGCTATGGCTACACCTTC
>-|TRBD1|TRBJ1-1|TRBV6-5
CASSGTGVGSAFF
TGTGCCAGTTCCGGGACAGGGGTTGGGTCAGCTTTCTTT
>-|-|TRBJ1-5|TRBV4-1
CASSQRREEQPQHF
TGCGCCAGCAGCCAAAGACGAGAAGAGCAGCCCCAGCATTTT
>-|-|TRBJ1-5|TRBV21-1
CASSKARGRSNQPQHF
TGTGCCAGCAGCAAAGCCAGGGGGCGAAGCAATCAGCCCCAGCATTTT
>-|TRBD1|TRBJ2-5|TRBV19
CASSSGTVVEETQYF
TGTGCCAGTAGTTCCGGGACAGTCGTCGAAGAGACCCAGTACTTC
>-|-|TRBJ1-1|TRBV9
CASSAGGSEAFF
TGTGCCAGCAGCGCTGGGGGCTCTGAAGCTTTCTTT
>-|TRBD1|TRBJ1-6|TRBV3-1/TRBV3-2
CASSQSGTELSSPLHF
TGTGCCAGCAGCCAGTCCGGGACAGAGCTGTCGTCACCCCTCCACTTT
>once|-|TRBJ2-3|TRBV6-1
CASSEGLHTDTQYF
TGTGCCAGCAGTGAGGGCCTACACACAGATACGCAGTATTTT
>-|TRBD1|TRBJ2-6|TRBV3-1/TRBV3-2
CASSPRETGGFGANVLTF
TGTGCCAGCAGCCCTCGGGAGACAGGGGGCTTTGGGGCCAACGTCCTGACTTTC
>-|-|TRBJ1-1|TRBV9
CASSVTGFRAEAFF
TGTGCCAGCAGCGTAACCGGATTTAGGGCTGAAGCTTTCTTT
>-|TRBD1|TRBJ1-1|TRBV29-1
CSVEGRGGGLTEAFF
TGCAGCGTTGAAGGCAGGGGAGGGGGCCTCACTGAAGCTTTCTTT
>-|-|TRBJ2-3|TRBV18
CASSPPVTGGDTDTQYF
TGTGCCAGCTCACCACCTGTAACAGGGGGGGACACAGATACGCAGTATTTT
>-|-|TRBJ1-3|TRBV30
CAWRPKGGSGNTIYF
TGTGCCTGGAGACCGAAGGGGGGATCTGGAAACACCATATATTTT
>-|TRBD1|TRBJ1-4|TRBV5-1
CASSTGQGDEKLFF
TGCGCCAGCAGCACGGGACAGGGGGATGAAAAACTGTTTTTT
>-|TRBD1|TRBJ1-4|TRBV29-1
CSVSGQINEKLFF
TGCAGCGTGTCGGGACAGATTAATGAAAAACTGTTTTTT
>-|-|TRBJ2-3|TRBV5-4
CASSPAWGGTSTDTQYF
TGTGCCAGCAGCCCCGCCTGGGGCGGAACTAGCACAGATACGCAGTATTTT
>-|TRBD1|TRBJ1-1|TRBV5-1
CASSRTVARQGLNTEAFF
TGCGCCAGCAGCCGCACGGTGGCAAGACAGGGCCTGAACACTGAAGCTTTCTTT
>-|-|TRBJ1-5|TRBV19
CASSIDSFRRPDQPQHF
TGTGCCAGTAGTATAGATAGTTTCCGACGGCCCGATCAGCCCCAGCATTTT
>-|-|TRBJ2-3|TRBV24-1
CATSDFTGSTDTQYF
TGTGCCACCAGTGATTTCACGGGGAGCACAGATACGCAGTATTTT
>-|-|TRBJ1-4|TRBV20-1
CSAKGYEKLFF
TGCAGTGCTAAAGGGTACGAAAAACTGTTTTTT